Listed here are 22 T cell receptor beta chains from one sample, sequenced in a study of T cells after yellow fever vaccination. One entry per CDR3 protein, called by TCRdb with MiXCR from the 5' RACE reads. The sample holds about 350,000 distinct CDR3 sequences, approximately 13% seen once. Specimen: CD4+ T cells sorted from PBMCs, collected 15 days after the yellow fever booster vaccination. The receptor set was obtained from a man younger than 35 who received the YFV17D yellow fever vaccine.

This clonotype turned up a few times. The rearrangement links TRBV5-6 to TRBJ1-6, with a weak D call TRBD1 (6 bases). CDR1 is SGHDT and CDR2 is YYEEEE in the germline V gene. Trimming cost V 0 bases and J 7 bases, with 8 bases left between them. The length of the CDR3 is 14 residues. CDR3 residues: CASSLGTVNSPLHF. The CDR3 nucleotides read TGTGCCAGCAGCTTGGGGACAGTCAATTCACCCCTCCACTTT.

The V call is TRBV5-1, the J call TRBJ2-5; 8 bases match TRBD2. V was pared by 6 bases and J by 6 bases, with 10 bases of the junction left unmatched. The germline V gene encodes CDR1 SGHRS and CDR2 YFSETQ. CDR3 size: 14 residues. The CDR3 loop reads CASTRSGGQKTQYF. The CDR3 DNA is TGCGCCAGCACCCGGTCGGGGGGGCAGAAGACCCAGTACTTC.

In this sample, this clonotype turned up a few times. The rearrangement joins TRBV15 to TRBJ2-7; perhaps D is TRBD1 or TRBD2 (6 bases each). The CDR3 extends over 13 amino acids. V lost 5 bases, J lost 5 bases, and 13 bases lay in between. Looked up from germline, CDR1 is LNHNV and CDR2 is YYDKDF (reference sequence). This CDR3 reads CATSGGGRDEQYF. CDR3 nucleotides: TGTGCCACCAGCGGAGGGGGACGCGACGAGCAGTACTTC.

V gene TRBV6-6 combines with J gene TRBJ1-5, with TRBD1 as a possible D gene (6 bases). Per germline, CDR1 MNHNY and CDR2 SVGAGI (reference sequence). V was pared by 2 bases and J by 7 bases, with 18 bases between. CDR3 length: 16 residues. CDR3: CASSYGGIQGKQPQHF. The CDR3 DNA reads TGTGCCAGCAGTTACGGAGGTATCCAGGGGAAGCAGCCCCAGCATTTT.

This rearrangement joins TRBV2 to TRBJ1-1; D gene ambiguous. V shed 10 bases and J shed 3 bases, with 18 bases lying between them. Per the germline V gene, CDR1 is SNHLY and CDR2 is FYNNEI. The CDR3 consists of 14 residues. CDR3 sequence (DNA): TGTGCCACTCGACTACGCTTACTCTACACTGAAGCTTTCTTT. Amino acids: CATRLRLLYTEAFF.

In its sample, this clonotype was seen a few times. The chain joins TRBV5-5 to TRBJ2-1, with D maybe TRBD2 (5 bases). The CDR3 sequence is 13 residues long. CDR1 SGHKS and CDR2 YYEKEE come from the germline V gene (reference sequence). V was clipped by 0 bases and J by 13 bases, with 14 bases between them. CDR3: CASSLEGLAPQFF. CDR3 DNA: TGTGCCAGCAGCTTGGAAGGCCTAGCACCCCAGTTCTTC.

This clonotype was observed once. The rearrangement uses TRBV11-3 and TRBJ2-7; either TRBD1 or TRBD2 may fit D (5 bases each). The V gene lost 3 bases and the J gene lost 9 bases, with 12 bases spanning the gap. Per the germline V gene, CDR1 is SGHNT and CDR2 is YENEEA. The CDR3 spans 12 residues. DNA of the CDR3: TGTGCCAGCAGCTTGGGACGGGTGGTGCAGTACTTC. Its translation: CASSLGRVVQYF.

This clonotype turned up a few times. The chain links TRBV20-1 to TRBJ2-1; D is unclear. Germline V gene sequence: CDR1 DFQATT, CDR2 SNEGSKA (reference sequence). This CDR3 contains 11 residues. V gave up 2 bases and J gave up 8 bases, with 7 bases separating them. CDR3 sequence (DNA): TGCAGTGCTAGAAATTTCTATGAGCAGTTCTTC. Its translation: CSARNFYEQFF.

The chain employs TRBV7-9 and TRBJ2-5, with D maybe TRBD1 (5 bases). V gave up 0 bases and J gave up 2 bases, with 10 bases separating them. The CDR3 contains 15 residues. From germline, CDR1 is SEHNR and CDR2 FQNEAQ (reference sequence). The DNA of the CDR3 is TGTGCCAGCAGCTTAGCGCAGGGTGGACAAGAGACCCAGTACTTC. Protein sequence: CASSLAQGGQETQYF.

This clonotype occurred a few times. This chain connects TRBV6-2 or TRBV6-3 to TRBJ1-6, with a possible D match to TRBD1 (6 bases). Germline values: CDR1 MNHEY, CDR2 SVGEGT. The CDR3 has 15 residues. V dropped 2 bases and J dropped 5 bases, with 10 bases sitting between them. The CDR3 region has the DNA TGTGCCAGCAGTTACGGTGGGACACATAATTCACCCCTCCACTTT. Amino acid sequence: CASSYGGTHNSPLHF.

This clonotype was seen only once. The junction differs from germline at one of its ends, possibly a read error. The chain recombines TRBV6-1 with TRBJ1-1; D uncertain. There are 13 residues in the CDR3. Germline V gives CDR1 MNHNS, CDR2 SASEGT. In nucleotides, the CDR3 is TGTGCCAGCAGTGAATATGCCGACACTAAAGCTTTCTTT. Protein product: CASSEYADTKAFF.

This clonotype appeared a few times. In DNA, the CDR3 is TGTGCCAGCAGCTCCGTCCGTACAGGGCTTTACAATGAGCAGTTCTTC. Encoded protein: CASSSVRTGLYNEQFF. V and J are TRBV7-3 and TRBJ2-1, with D possibly TRBD1 on 6 matching bases. This CDR3 has 16 residues. Trimming left V 4 bases short and J 4 bases short, with 17 bases between. CDR1 and CDR2 (germline): SGHTA, FQGTGA.

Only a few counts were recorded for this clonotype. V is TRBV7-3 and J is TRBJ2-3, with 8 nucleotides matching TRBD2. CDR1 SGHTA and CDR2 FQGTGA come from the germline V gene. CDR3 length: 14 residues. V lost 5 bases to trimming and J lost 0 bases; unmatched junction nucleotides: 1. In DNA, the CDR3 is TGTGCCAGCAGCATAGCGGGGAGCACAGATACGCAGTATTTT. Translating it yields CASSIAGSTDTQYF. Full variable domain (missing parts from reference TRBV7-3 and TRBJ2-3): GAGVSQTPSNKVTEKGKYVELRCDPISGHTALYWYRQSLGQGPEFLIYFQGTGAADDSGLPNDRFFAVRPEGSVSTLKIQRTERGDSAVYLCASSIAGSTDTQYFGPGTRLTVL.

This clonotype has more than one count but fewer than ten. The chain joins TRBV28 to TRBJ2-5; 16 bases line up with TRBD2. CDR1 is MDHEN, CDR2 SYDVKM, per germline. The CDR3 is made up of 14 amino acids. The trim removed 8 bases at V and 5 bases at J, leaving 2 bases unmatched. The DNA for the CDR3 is TGTGCCAGCGGGACTAGCGGGGGGGCCGAGACCCAGTACTTC. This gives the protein CASGTSGGAETQYF.

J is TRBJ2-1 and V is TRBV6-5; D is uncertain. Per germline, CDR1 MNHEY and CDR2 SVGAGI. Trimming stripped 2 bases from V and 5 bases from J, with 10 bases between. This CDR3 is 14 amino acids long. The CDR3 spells CASSYVQKNNEQFF. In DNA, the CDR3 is TGTGCCAGCAGTTACGTGCAAAAAAACAATGAGCAGTTCTTC.

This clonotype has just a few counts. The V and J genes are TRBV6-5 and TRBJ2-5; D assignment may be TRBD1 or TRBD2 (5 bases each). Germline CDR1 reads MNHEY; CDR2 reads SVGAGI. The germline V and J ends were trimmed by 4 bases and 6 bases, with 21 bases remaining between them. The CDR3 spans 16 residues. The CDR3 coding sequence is TGTGCCAGCAGTTCCTTTGGGCGGGTTGGGGCAAAGACCCAGTACTTC. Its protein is CASSSFGRVGAKTQYF.

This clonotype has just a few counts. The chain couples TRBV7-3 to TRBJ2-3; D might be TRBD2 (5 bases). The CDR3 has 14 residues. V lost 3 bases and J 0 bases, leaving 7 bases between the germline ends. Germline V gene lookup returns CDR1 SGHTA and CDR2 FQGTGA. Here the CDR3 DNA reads TGTGCCAGCAGCTTTGGGAGCAGCACAGATACGCAGTATTTT. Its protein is CASSFGSSTDTQYF. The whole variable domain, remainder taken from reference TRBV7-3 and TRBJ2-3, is GAGVSQTPSNKVTEKGKYVELRCDPISGHTALYWYRQSLGQGPEFLIYFQGTGAADDSGLPNDRFFAVRPEGSVSTLKIQRTERGDSAVYLCASSFGSSTDTQYFGPGTRLTVL.

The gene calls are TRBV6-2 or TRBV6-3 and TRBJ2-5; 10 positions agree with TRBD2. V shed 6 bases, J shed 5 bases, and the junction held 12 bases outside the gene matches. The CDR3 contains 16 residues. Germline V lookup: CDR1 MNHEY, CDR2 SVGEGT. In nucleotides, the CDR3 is TGTGCCAGCAGGCTTTCTAGCGGGGGTCTTTTGGAGACCCAGTACTTC. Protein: CASRLSSGGLLETQYF.

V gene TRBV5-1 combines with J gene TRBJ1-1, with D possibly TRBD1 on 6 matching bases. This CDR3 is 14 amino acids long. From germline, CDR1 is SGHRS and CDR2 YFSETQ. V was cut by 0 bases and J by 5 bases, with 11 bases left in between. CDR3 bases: TGCGCCAGCAGCTTGGACAGGGTGGAAACTGAAGCTTTCTTT. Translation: CASSLDRVETEAFF.

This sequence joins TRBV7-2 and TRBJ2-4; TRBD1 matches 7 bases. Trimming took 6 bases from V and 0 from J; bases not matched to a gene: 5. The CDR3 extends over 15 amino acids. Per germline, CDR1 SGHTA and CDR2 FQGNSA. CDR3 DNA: TGTGCCAGCAGAAGGGACAGCCTAGCCAAAAACATTCAGTACTTC. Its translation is CASRRDSLAKNIQYF. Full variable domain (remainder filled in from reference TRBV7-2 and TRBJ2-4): GAGVSQSPSNKVTEKGKDVELRCDPISGHTALYWYRQSLGQGLEFLIYFQGNSAPDKSGLPSDRFSAERTGGSVSTLTIQRTQQEDSAVYLCASRRDSLAKNIQYFGAGTRLSVL.

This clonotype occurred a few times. CDR3 nucleotides: TGTGCCATCAGTGAGTCGAGTACGGAGAACACTGAAGCTTTCTTT. Translated, it gives CAISESSTENTEAFF. The chain recombines TRBV10-3 with TRBJ1-1; the D is unclear. The CDR3 is made up of 15 amino acids. Germline V gene lookup returns CDR1 ENHRY and CDR2 SYGVKD. The V end was cut by 0 bases, the J end by 1 base, with 9 bases between.

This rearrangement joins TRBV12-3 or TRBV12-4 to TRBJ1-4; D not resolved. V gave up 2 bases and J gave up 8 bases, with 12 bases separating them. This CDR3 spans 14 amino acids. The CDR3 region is CASSLRDGGEKLFF. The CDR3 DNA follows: TGTGCCAGCAGTTTAAGAGATGGCGGAGAAAAACTGTTTTTT.